The entry below describes one T cell receptor (beta chain). TCRdb re-derived calls from the RT-PCR reads in MiXCR, one entry per CDR3 protein. The sample shows about 700,000 distinct CDR3 sequences, approximately 14% of them seen only once. The CDR3 contains 17 residues. The V and J ends lost 6 bases and 3 bases, in that order; junction bases with no gene match: 16. In germline, CDR1 is MDHEN, CDR2 SYDVKM. This chain links TRBV28 with TRBJ1-1; 7 bases agree with TRBD1. The TCR originated in a female donor in good health, serving as a healthy control. Sequencing used memory CD4+ T cells from blood. CDR3 in DNA: TGTGCCAGCAGCACAAACATGGACAGGCCAATTTACACTGAAGCTTTCTTT. It specifies CASSTNMDRPIYTEAFF.